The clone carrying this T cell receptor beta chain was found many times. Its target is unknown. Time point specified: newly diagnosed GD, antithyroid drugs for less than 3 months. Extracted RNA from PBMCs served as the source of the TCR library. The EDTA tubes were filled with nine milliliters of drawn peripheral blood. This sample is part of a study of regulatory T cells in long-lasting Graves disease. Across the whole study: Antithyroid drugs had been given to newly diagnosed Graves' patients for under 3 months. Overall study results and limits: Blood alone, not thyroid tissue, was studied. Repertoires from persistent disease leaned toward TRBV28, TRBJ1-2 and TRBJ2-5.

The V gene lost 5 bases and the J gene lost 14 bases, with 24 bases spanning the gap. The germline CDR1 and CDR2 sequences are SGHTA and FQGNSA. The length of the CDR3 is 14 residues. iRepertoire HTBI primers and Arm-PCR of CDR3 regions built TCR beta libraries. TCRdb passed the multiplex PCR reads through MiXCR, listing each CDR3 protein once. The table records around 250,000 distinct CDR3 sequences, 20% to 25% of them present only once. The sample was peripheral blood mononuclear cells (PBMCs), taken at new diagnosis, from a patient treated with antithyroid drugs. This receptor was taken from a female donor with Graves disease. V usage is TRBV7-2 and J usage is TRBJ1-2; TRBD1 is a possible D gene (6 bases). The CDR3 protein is CASSQRDTKWGYTF. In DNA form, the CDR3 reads TGTGCCAGCAGCCAGAGGGACACTAAGTGGGGTTATACCTTC.